One and the same sample provided the 7 T cell receptor beta chains below, sequenced in a study of OX40 agonist ivuxolimab in advanced cancers. The assay was immunoSEQ multiplex PCR, and TCRdb's table has in-frame clones only and misses some. The sample has 100,000 to 140,000 clones, approximately 89% seen once; the top ten hold roughly 1.1%. Sequenced here: CD4+ or CD8+ T cells sorted from blood, sampled in a trial of the OX40 agonist ivuxolimab. The receptors here all came from an adult with an advanced solid tumor such as melanoma, head and neck, liver or kidney cancer.

This sequence joins TRBV4-2 and TRBJ1-5; 8 positions agree with TRBD1. The trim removed 4 bases at V and 7 bases at J, leaving 9 bases unmatched. This CDR3 comprises 15 residues. The germline V gene has CDR1 LGHNA and CDR2 YNFKEQ. CDR3 nucleotides: TGTGCCAGCAGCCTGAATCAGGGGGCACAACAGCCCCAGCATTTT. Translating gives CASSLNQGAQQPQHF.

The chain recombines TRBV7-2 with TRBJ1-5, with D tentatively TRBD1 (5 bases). Germline CDR1 is SGHTA and CDR2 is FQGNSA. The CDR3 contains 17 residues. V was shortened by 5 bases and J by 0 bases, with 17 bases between the two germline ends. CDR3 in amino acids: CASSPVAGTASNQPQHF. DNA for the CDR3: TGTGCCAGCAGCCCAGTGGCCGGGACGGCTAGCAATCAGCCCCAGCATTTT.

CDR3 residues: CASSLGPGLGEQYF. CDR3 sequence (DNA): TGTGCCAGCAGCTTAGGCCCGGGCCTGGGCGAGCAGTACTTC. This chain joins TRBV7-2 and TRBJ2-7; no definite D call. Germline V gives CDR1 SGHTA, CDR2 FQGNSA. Between the trimmed V and J ends, which lost 1 base and 6 bases, there was a span of 13 bases. The CDR3 contains 14 residues.

A single count supports this clone. The chain carries TRBV18 and TRBJ1-4; D is uncertain. CDR1 is KGHSH and CDR2 is LQKENI in the germline V gene. This CDR3 region has 13 residues. V was pared by 6 bases and J by 5 bases, with 10 bases between. The CDR3 spells CASSPNKNEKLFF. The CDR3, as DNA: TGTGCCAGCTCCCCGAACAAAAATGAAAAACTGTTTTTT.

The V call is TRBV5-4, the J call TRBJ2-1, with 7 bases identical to TRBD2. This CDR3 is 16 amino acids long. After removal of 0 bases from V and 6 bases from J, the junction contained 9 bases not matched to a gene. Germline assignment: CDR1 SGHNT and CDR2 YYREEE (reference sequence). The CDR3 DNA reads TGTGCCAGCAGCTTGGGGCGACGCGGGAGTGGCAATGAGCAGTTCTTC. The encoded protein is CASSLGRRGSGNEQFF.

The DNA of the CDR3 is TGTGCCAGCAGCTTTGACCCGGGGGGCGGCACCGGGGAGCTGTTTTTT. Protein: CASSFDPGGGTGELFF. This sequence joins TRBV7-3 and TRBJ2-2, with a possible D match to TRBD2 (7 bases). This CDR3 contains 16 residues. CDR1 is SGHTA and CDR2 is FQGTGA in the germline V gene. V was trimmed by 3 bases and J by 4 bases, leaving 15 bases between them.

CDR3 sequence reads: CASSPGGDLTPYEQYF. Here the CDR3 DNA reads TGCGCCAGCAGCCCCGGAGGGGACTTGACCCCCTACGAGCAGTACTTC. V and J are TRBV4-3 and TRBJ2-7; TRBD2 is a possible D gene (6 bases). The ends were cut back, 4 bases at V and 2 bases at J, with 18 bases in the middle. The CDR3 contains 16 residues. Germline lookup yields CDR1 LGHNA and CDR2 YSLEER.